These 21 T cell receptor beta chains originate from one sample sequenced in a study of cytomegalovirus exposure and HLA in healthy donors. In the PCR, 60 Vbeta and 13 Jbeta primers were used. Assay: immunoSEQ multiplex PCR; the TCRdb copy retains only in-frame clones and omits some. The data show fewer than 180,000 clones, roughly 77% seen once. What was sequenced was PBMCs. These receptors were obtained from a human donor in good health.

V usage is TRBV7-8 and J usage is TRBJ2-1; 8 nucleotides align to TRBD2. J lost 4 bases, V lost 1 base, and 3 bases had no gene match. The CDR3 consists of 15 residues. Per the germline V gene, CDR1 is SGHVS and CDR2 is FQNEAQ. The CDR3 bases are TGTGCCAGCAGCTTAGGCACTAGCGGATACAATGAGCAGTTCTTC. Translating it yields CASSLGTSGYNEQFF.

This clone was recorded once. The CDR3 protein is CASLGQGEPETQYF. The CDR3 region has the DNA TGTGCCAGTCTCGGACAGGGTGAACCAGAGACCCAGTACTTC. V and J are TRBV2 and TRBJ2-5; TRBD1 matches at 8 bases. CDR1 and CDR2 from the germline V gene are SNHLY and FYNNEI. The J segment lost 4 bases and the V segment lost 9 bases, leaving 10 bases of the junction unmatched. This CDR3 has 14 residues.

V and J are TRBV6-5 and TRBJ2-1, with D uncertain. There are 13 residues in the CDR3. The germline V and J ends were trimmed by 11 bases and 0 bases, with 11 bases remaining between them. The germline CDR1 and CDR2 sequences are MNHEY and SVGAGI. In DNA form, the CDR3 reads TGTGCCGCCCGGAGAAGCTCCTACAATGAGCAGTTCTTC. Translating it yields CAARRSSYNEQFF.

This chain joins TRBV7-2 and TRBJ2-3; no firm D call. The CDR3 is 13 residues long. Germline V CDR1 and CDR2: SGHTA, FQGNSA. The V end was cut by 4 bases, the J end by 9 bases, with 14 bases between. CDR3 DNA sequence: TGTGCCAGCAGCTCTAATGTGGCTAGAACGCAGTATTTT. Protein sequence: CASSSNVARTQYF. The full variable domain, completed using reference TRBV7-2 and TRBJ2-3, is GAGVSQSPSNKVTEKGKDVELRCDPISGHTALYWYRQSLGQGLEFLIYFQGNSAPDKSGLPSDRFSAERTGGSVSTLTIQRTQQEDSAVYLCASSSNVARTQYFGPGTRLTVL.

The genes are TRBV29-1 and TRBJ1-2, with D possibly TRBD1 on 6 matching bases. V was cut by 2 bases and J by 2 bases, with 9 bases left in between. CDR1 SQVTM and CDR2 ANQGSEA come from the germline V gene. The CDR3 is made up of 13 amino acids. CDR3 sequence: CSVEPGGNYGYTF. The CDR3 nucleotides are TGCAGCGTTGAACCGGGGGGCAACTATGGCTACACCTTC. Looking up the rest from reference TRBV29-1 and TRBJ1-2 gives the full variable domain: SAVISQKPSRDICQRGTSLTIQCQVDSQVTMMFWYRQQPGQSLTLIATANQGSEATYESGFVIDKFPISRPNLTFSTLTVSNMSPEDSSIYLCSVEPGGNYGYTFGSGTRLTVV.

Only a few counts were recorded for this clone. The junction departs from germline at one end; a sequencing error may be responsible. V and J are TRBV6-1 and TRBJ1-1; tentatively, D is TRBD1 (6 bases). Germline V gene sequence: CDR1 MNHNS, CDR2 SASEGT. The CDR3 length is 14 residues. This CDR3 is CASSELVGQPEDGF. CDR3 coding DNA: TGTGCCAGCAGTGAACTTGTCGGACAGCCCGAGGACGGATTT.

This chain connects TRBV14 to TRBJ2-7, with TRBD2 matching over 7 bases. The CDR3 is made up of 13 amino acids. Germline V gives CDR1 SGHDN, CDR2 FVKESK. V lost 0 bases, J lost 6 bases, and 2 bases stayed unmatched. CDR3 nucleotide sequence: TGTGCCAGCAGCCAAGAGGGGAGGGGCGAGCAGTACTTC. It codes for CASSQEGRGEQYF.

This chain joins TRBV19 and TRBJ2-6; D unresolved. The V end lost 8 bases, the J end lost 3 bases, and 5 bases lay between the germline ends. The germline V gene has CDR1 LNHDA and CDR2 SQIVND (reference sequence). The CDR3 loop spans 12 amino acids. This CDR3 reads CASADGANVLTF. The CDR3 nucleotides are TGTGCCAGTGCGGATGGGGCCAACGTCCTGACTTTC.

The CDR3 nucleotides are TGTGCCAGCAGTACCGGCCCTAGCGCAAGCTCCTACGAGCAGTACTTC. Translation: CASSTGPSASSYEQYF. This chain connects TRBV28 to TRBJ2-7, with D possibly TRBD2 on 6 matching bases. The CDR3 has 16 amino acids. Between the trimmed V and J ends, which lost 5 bases and 0 bases, there was a span of 17 bases. Germline CDR1 reads MDHEN; CDR2 reads SYDVKM.

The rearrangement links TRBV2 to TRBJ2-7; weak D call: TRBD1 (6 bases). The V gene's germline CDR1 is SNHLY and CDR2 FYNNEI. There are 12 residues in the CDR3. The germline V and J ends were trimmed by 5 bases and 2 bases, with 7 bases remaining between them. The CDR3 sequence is CASSTGTYEQYF. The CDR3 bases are TGTGCCAGCAGTACAGGGACCTACGAGCAGTACTTC.

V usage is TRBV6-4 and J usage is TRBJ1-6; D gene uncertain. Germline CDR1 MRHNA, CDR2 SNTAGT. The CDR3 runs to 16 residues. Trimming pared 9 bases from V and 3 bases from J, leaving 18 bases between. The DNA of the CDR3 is TGTGCCAGTATAAGACTTGAGACGCTCTATAATTCACCCCTCCACTTT. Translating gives CASIRLETLYNSPLHF.

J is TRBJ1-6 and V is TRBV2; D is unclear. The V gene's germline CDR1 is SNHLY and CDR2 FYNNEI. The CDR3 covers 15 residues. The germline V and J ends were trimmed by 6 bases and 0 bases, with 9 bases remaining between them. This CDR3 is CASRIIDSYNSPLHF. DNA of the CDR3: TGTGCCAGCAGGATCATAGACTCCTATAATTCACCCCTCCACTTT.

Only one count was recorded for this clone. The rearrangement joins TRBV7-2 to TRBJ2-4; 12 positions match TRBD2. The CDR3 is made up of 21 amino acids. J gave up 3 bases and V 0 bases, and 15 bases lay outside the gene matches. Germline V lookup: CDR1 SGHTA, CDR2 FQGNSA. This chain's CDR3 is CASSLAAWLAGGPPVKNIQYF. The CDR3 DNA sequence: TGTGCCAGCAGCTTAGCTGCTTGGCTAGCGGGAGGGCCACCAGTCAAAAACATTCAGTACTTC.

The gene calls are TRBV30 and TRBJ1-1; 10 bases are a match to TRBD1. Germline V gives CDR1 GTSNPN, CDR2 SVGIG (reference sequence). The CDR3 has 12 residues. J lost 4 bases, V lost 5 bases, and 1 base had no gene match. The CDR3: CAWGTGVTEAFF. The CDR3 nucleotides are TGTGCCTGGGGGACAGGGGTCACTGAAGCTTTCTTT.

The CDR3 sequence is CATVNGELATLPDTQYF. DNA for the CDR3: TGTGCCACCGTGAACGGCGAACTAGCAACGTTACCAGATACGCAGTATTTT. This chain uses TRBV5-4 with TRBJ2-3; D may be TRBD2 (6 bases). Germline V lookup: CDR1 SGHNT, CDR2 YYREEE (reference sequence). The length of the CDR3 is 17 residues. The V and J ends lost 9 bases and 4 bases respectively, with 27 bases between them.

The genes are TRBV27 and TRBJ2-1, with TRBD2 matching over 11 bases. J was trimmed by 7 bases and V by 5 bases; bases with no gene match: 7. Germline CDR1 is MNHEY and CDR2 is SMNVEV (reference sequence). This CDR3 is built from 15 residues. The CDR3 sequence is CASSRIAGGPNEQFF. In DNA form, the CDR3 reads TGTGCCAGCAGTCGTATAGCGGGGGGGCCGAATGAGCAGTTCTTC.

CDR3 amino acids: CASSSRTGVNEKLFF. The DNA for the CDR3 is TGCGCCAGCAGCTCTCGGACAGGCGTGAATGAAAAACTGTTTTTT. The chain couples TRBV5-1 to TRBJ1-4, with 7 bases aligning to TRBD1. CDR3 length: 15 amino acids. Germline CDR1 is SGHRS and CDR2 is YFSETQ. J gave up 5 bases and V 3 bases, and 7 bases lay outside the gene matches.

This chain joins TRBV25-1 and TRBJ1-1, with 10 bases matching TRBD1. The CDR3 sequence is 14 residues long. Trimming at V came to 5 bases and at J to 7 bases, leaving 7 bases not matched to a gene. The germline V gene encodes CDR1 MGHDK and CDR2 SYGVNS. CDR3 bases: TGTGCCAGCAGTCTACTGGGACAGGGGTGTGAAGCTTTCTTT. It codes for CASSLLGQGCEAFF.

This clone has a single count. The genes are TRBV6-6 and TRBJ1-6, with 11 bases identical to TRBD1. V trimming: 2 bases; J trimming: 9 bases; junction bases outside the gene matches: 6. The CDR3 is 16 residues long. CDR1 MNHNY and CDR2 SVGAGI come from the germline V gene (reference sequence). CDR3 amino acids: CASSYAAGQGGSPLHF. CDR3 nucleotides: TGTGCCAGCAGTTACGCCGCGGGACAGGGGGGTTCACCCCTCCACTTT.

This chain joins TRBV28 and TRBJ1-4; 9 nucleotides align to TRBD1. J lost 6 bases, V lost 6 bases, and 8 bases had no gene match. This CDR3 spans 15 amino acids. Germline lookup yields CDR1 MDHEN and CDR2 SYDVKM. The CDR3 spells CASRRTGARDEKLFF. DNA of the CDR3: TGTGCCAGCAGGAGGACAGGGGCCCGAGATGAAAAACTGTTTTTT.

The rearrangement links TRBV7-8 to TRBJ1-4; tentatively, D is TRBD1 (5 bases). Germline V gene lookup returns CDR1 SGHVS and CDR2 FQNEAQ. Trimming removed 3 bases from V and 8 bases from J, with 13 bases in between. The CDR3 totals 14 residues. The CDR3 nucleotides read TGTGCCAGCAGCTTCCAGGGTTGGAAGGAAAAACTGTTTTTT. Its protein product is CASSFQGWKEKLFF.